This TCR beta chain was sequenced for a study of T cell changes during pregnancy in multiple sclerosis. Libraries were prepared by immunoSEQ multiplex PCR; TCRdb keeps only in-frame clonotypes and omits some of them. The repertoire holds about 69,000 clones, with 85% to 95% as singletons. CDR3 size: 15 residues. Trimming pared 4 bases from V and 1 base from J, leaving 13 bases between. Germline CDR1 reads SGHRS; CDR2 reads YFSETQ. The sample was peripheral blood, taken in the third trimester of pregnancy. The TCR originated in a female donor in good health, enrolled as a control in a pregnancy study. The chain couples TRBV5-1 to TRBJ2-3; D might be TRBD1 (6 bases). CDR3 protein: CASSRGGEGTDTQYF. The CDR3 coding sequence is TGCGCCAGCAGCAGAGGGGGTGAGGGCACAGATACGCAGTATTTT.